Listed below are T cell receptor beta chains from one sample, sequenced in a study of cytotoxic CD8 clonotypes in ibrutinib-treated CLL. The method was immunoSEQ multiplex PCR; TCRdb's version includes in-frame clones alone and lacks a portion of them. The sample holds roughly 45,000 clones, under 80% seen once. The specimen was PBMCs, collected after 24 months of ibrutinib treatment. Receptors were obtained from a human donor with chronic lymphocytic leukemia. Both conserved end residues are part of each CDR3. Fields, in order: clone size, D gene, J gene, CDR3 length, V gene, CDR3 DNA, CDR3 protein. D genes are given only for firm matches. Clone sizes are given selectively: once, few, many, or a class where the clone is expanded.

clone_size: few
d_call: -
j_call: TRBJ1-5
cdr3_length: 18
v_call: TRBV4-1
cdr3_nt: TGCGCCAGCAGCCAAGAGTGGACCCACACGGTGGGCAATCAGCCCCAGCATTTT
cdr3_aa: CASSQEWTHTVGNQPQHF

clone_size: few
d_call: -
j_call: TRBJ1-6
cdr3_length: 15
v_call: TRBV18
cdr3_nt: TGTGCCAGCTCACCACTAGGGATCGGAGACTCACCCCTCCACTTT
cdr3_aa: CASSPLGIGDSPLHF

clone_size: -
d_call: TRBD2
j_call: TRBJ2-3
cdr3_length: 18
v_call: TRBV7-9
cdr3_nt: TGTGCCAGCAGCTTAGCGACTAGCGGGAGAAAAAGCACAGATACGCAGTATTTT
cdr3_aa: CASSLATSGRKSTDTQYF

clone_size: once
d_call: -
j_call: TRBJ2-5
cdr3_length: 15
v_call: TRBV9
cdr3_nt: TGTGCCAGCAGCGTAGCGAGTAGTTCGGCCGAGACCCAGTACTTC
cdr3_aa: CASSVASSSAETQYF

clone_size: few
d_call: -
j_call: TRBJ2-7
cdr3_length: 14
v_call: TRBV4-2
cdr3_nt: TGTGCCAGCAGCCAAGATAGGAACTCCTACGAGCAGTACTTC
cdr3_aa: CASSQDRNSYEQYF

clone_size: -
d_call: -
j_call: TRBJ1-3
cdr3_length: 15
v_call: TRBV14
cdr3_nt: TGTGCCAGCAGCCGCCTTTTGAGTTCCGGAAACACCATATATTTT
cdr3_aa: CASSRLLSSGNTIYF

clone_size: -
d_call: TRBD1
j_call: TRBJ2-5
cdr3_length: 16
v_call: TRBV5-1
cdr3_nt: TGCGCCAGCAGCTTAGCCCCTGACAGGGGGCGGGAGACCCAGTACTTC
cdr3_aa: CASSLAPDRGRETQYF

clone_size: -
d_call: -
j_call: TRBJ1-1
cdr3_length: 16
v_call: TRBV7-9
cdr3_nt: TGTGCCAGCAGCTTACCAATACAGGGCGGTAGGACTGAAGCTTTCTTT
cdr3_aa: CASSLPIQGGRTEAFF

clone_size: -
d_call: -
j_call: TRBJ2-3
cdr3_length: 12
v_call: TRBV28
cdr3_nt: TGTGCCAGCAGTTTGTTGGAAGATACGCAGTATTTT
cdr3_aa: CASSLLEDTQYF

clone_size: -
d_call: -
j_call: TRBJ2-7
cdr3_length: 15
v_call: TRBV5-6
cdr3_nt: TGTGCCAGCAGCTTTTTTGGGTACAAGGCCACCGAGCAGTACTTC
cdr3_aa: CASSFFGYKATEQYF

clone_size: -
d_call: -
j_call: TRBJ2-7
cdr3_length: 14
v_call: TRBV21-1
cdr3_nt: TGTGCCAGCAGCAAAGCGCTGCCCCATTACGAGCAGTACTTC
cdr3_aa: CASSKALPHYEQYF

clone_size: -
d_call: -
j_call: TRBJ2-7
cdr3_length: 16
v_call: TRBV27
cdr3_nt: TGTGCCAGCAGTTTATTTCGTGGGGGACCAAACTACGAGCAGTACTTC
cdr3_aa: CASSLFRGGPNYEQYF

clone_size: -
d_call: -
j_call: TRBJ2-2
cdr3_length: 16
v_call: TRBV13
cdr3_nt: TGTGCCAGCAGCTTAAGCCACGGGGCGCTCAGCGGGGAGCTGTTTTTT
cdr3_aa: CASSLSHGALSGELFF

clone_size: -
d_call: -
j_call: TRBJ1-1
cdr3_length: 15
v_call: TRBV4-1
cdr3_nt: TGCGCCAGCAGCCGTCGAAGCGGGTGGGGCACTGAAGCTTTCTTT
cdr3_aa: CASSRRSGWGTEAFF

clone_size: -
d_call: TRBD2
j_call: TRBJ2-3
cdr3_length: 18
v_call: TRBV7-3
cdr3_nt: TGTGCCAGCAGCTTAAGGGCGACTAGCGGGGACATCACAGATACGCAGTATTTT
cdr3_aa: CASSLRATSGDITDTQYF

clone_size: few
d_call: TRBD1
j_call: TRBJ1-2
cdr3_length: 11
v_call: TRBV20-1
cdr3_nt: TGCAGTGCTGACAGGGCCGGTGGCTACACCTTC
cdr3_aa: CSADRAGGYTF

clone_size: -
d_call: -
j_call: TRBJ1-2
cdr3_length: 15
v_call: TRBV5-4
cdr3_nt: TGTGCCAGCAGCTTGGGTGACGGCGCCTACTATGGCTACACCTTC
cdr3_aa: CASSLGDGAYYGYTF

clone_size: -
d_call: TRBD1
j_call: TRBJ2-2
cdr3_length: 16
v_call: TRBV4-1
cdr3_nt: TGCGCCAGCAGCCAAGATGCAGGGGGTAGATCCGGGGAGCTGTTTTTT
cdr3_aa: CASSQDAGGRSGELFF

clone_size: -
d_call: -
j_call: TRBJ2-1
cdr3_length: 11
v_call: TRBV5-6
cdr3_nt: TGTGCCAGCAGCGCCCTTGTTGAGCAGTTCTTC
cdr3_aa: CASSALVEQFF

clone_size: -
d_call: -
j_call: TRBJ1-4
cdr3_length: 15
v_call: TRBV2
cdr3_nt: TGTGCCAGCGCGAATTTAGTAGCAACTAATGAAAAACTGTTTTTT
cdr3_aa: CASANLVATNEKLFF

clone_size: -
d_call: -
j_call: TRBJ1-5
cdr3_length: 13
v_call: TRBV7-3
cdr3_nt: TGTGCCAGCAGCCCGACAGGAGATCAGCCCCAGCATTTT
cdr3_aa: CASSPTGDQPQHF

clone_size: -
d_call: -
j_call: TRBJ2-7
cdr3_length: 15
v_call: TRBV19
cdr3_nt: TGTGCCAGTAGTATCACCCACGGGAGACACTACGAGCAGTACTTC
cdr3_aa: CASSITHGRHYEQYF

clone_size: -
d_call: TRBD2
j_call: TRBJ2-5
cdr3_length: 14
v_call: TRBV30
cdr3_nt: TGTGCCTGGGGAGGCGGGGGGCAGGGGGAGACCCAGTACTTC
cdr3_aa: CAWGGGGQGETQYF

clone_size: -
d_call: -
j_call: TRBJ2-7
cdr3_length: 14
v_call: TRBV7-2
cdr3_nt: TGTGCCAGCAGCTACCGGGCCCCAAACTACGAGCAGTACTTC
cdr3_aa: CASSYRAPNYEQYF